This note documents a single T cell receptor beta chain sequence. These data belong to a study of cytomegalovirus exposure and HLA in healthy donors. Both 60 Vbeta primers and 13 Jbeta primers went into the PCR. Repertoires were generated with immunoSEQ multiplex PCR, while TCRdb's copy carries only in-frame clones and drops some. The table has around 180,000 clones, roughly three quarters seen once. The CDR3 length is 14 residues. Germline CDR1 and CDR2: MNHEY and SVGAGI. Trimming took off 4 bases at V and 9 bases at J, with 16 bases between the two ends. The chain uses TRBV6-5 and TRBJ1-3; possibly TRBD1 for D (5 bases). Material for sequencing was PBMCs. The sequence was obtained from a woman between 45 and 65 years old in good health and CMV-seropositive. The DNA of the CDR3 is TGTGCCAGCAGTTTTGGGACGGAGCGGGCCACCATATATTTT. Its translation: CASSFGTERATIYF.